Listed here are 6 T cell receptor beta chains from one sample, sequenced in a study of blood T cell repertoires in COVID-19. Only in-frame clones appear in the TCRdb table, and some are missing; sequencing was by immunoSEQ multiplex PCR. The sample carries around 250,000 clones, approximately 86% recorded once. The sample taken for sequencing was peripheral blood. Receptor source: a human donor in a cohort sampled during active COVID-19.

V and J are TRBV6-6 and TRBJ1-4; TRBD1 is a possible D gene (6 bases). Germline CDR1 is MNHNY and CDR2 is SVGAGI (reference sequence). The CDR3 runs to 15 residues. Trimming took 4 bases from V and 7 from J, leaving 16 bases between them. CDR3 sequence: CASSFVEGGREKLFF. Here the CDR3 DNA reads TGTGCCAGCAGTTTTGTGGAGGGGGGGCGTGAAAAACTGTTTTTT.

The chain uses TRBV19 and TRBJ1-2; D is uncertain. The V end lost 7 bases, the J end lost 5 bases, and 14 bases lay between the germline ends. CDR1 LNHDA and CDR2 SQIVND come from the germline V gene (reference sequence). The CDR3 totals 13 residues. The CDR3 region is CASKQPPLYGYTF. CDR3 bases: TGTGCCAGTAAACAGCCGCCCCTTTATGGCTACACCTTC.

A few counts support this clone. The V and J genes are TRBV4-1 and TRBJ2-7; D is undetermined. CDR3 size: 16 residues. Trimming removed 4 bases from V and 2 bases from J, with 18 bases in between. Germline V gene lookup returns CDR1 MGHRA and CDR2 YSYEKL. The CDR3 DNA follows: TGCGCCAGCAGCCGGATACTAACTCAATCCGCCTACGAGCAGTACTTC. Encoded protein: CASSRILTQSAYEQYF.

The chain has TRBV6-4 and TRBJ2-3; possible D gene TRBD2, 6 bases. Germline lookup yields CDR1 MRHNA and CDR2 SNTAGT. Trimming took off 4 bases at V and 2 bases at J, with 13 bases between the two ends. This CDR3 region has 15 residues. The CDR3 DNA is TGTGCCAGCAGTGCAGGCGGGAAAGACACAGATACGCAGTATTTT. Its translation: CASSAGGKDTDTQYF.

The J gene is TRBJ1-1, the V gene TRBV12-5, with D hard to call. Trimming shortened V by 0 bases and J by 1 base, and 12 bases separated the two germline ends. The CDR3 is 16 residues long. CDR1 is LGHNT and CDR2 is FRNRAP in the germline V gene. DNA of the CDR3: TGTGCTAGTGGTTTGGTACTGCGGGGTCAGAACACTGAAGCTTTCTTT. Its protein product is CASGLVLRGQNTEAFF.

This sequence joins TRBV10-3 and TRBJ2-1; the match to TRBD2 covers 9 bases. The CDR3 has 16 amino acids. Germline-derived CDR1 and CDR2 are ENHRY and SYGVKD. V lost 2 bases, J lost 5 bases, and 7 bases stayed unmatched. For the CDR3, the DNA is TGTGCCATCAGTGAGCAGGGTAGCGGGGGTAACAATGAGCAGTTCTTC. This translates into CAISEQGSGGNNEQFF.